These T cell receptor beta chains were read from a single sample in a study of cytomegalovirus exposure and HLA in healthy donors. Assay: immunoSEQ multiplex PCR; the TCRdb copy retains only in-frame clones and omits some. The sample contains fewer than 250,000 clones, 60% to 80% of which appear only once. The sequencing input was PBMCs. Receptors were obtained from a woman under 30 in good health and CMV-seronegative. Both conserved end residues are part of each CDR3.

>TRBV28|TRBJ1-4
CASWGGQDNEKLFF
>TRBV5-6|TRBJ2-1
CASSLGRVYNEQFF
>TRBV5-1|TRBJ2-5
CASSLASGGETQYF
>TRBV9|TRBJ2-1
CASSPGEGNEQFF
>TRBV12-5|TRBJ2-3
CASGSAGQTSTDTQYF
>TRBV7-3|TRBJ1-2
CASSRAGPGGDEDGYTF
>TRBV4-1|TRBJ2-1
CASSLFHLATYNEQFF
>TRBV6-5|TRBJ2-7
CASSQQGNEQYF
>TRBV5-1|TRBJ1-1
CASSEGARVNTEAFF
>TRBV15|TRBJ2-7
CATSRDRSPRGPGEQYF
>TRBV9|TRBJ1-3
CASSVGTGLDAIYF
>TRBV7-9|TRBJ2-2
CASSLVAANTGELFF
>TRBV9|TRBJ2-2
CASSVGGRTGELFF
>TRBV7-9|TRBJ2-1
CASSLEGRGVTQFF
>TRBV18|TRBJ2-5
CASSPVAEDEETQYF
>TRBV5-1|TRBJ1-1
CASSFAGQGMNTEAFF
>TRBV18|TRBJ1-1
CASSPGGEAFF
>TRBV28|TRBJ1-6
CATDFPDRVEGPPLHF
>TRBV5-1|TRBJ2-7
CASSLVGQLHYEQYF
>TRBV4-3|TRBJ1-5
CASSQARSNQPQHF
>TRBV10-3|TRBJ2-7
CAISEGGYEQYF
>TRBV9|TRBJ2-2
CASSVAGTSPTGELFF
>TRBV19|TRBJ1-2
CASSLQGSNYGYTF
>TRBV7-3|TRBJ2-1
CASSGGGTEFF
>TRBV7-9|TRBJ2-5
CASSYGGQGGWETQYF
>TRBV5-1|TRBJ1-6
CASSWTGSESPLHF
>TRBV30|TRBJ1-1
CAWMTGSEAFF
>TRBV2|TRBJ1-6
CASGAPAIPLHF
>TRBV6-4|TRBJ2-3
CASSATGATSTDTQYF
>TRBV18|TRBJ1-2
CASCRDREDGYTF
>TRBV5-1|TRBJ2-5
CASSLRGPLQETQYF
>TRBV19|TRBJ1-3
CASSTGGFGNTIYF
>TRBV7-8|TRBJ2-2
CASSLAFWETSGRALWELFF
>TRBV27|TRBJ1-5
CASSLDGGHSNQPQHF
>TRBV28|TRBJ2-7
CASSWSGGQYEQYF
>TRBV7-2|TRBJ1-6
CASSWDYGNSPLHF
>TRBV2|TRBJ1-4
CASRKSRGSNEKLFF
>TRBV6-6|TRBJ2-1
CASTTGGSAYNEQFF
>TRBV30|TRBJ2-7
CAWIFNYEQYF
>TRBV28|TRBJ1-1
CATLRTGPLNTEAFF
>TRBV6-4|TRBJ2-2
CASSDSSTGELFF
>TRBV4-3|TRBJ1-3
CASSQALPGQGSSGNTIYF
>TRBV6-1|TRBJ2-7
CASGLAGTGNYEQYF
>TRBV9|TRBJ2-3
CASSRTSGIRTDTQYF
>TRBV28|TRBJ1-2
CASGKGRGNYGYTF
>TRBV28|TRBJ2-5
CASRLTQETQYF
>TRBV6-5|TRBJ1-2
CASSRDRAYGYTF
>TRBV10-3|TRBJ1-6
CAISLGTGYNSPLHF
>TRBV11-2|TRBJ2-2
CASSLERRRWRDTGELFF